These 15 T cell receptor beta chains share one sample of origin, sequenced in a study of shared clonotypes between healthy human individuals. Assay used: immunoSEQ multiplex PCR; TCRdb lists only in-frame clones, some missing. The table shows approximately 2,300,000 clones, with 92% occurring only once. Sequences were obtained from naive CD4+ T cells from PBMCs. Subset in this sample: CD45RA+ positively selected. The receptors originated from a man aged 18 to 30 in good health. Some clones in this sample may be carry-over from other donors' samples.

Comments on this clone: The same CDR3 also results from other DNA sequences found in this sample. This rearrangement joins TRBV18 to TRBJ2-3; TRBD2 aligns across 9 bases. The CDR3 length is 15 residues. The V and J ends lost 3 bases and 0 bases, in that order; junction bases with no gene match: 1. Per germline, CDR1 KGHSH and CDR2 LQKENI. The CDR3 bases are TGTGCCAGCTCACCGACTAGCGGTAGCACAGATACGCAGTATTTT. Its protein is CASSPTSGSTDTQYF.

The gene calls are TRBV7-9 and TRBJ1-2; D is possibly TRBD1 (5 bases). V was pared by 3 bases and J by 6 bases, with 11 bases between. The CDR3 is 13 residues long. The germline gives CDR1 SEHNR, CDR2 FQNEAQ (reference sequence). The CDR3 nucleotides read TGTGCCAGCAGCTTTTTGGGACTTGATGGCTACACCTTC. The encoded protein is CASSFLGLDGYTF.

The V call is TRBV5-4, the J call TRBJ2-2, with D possibly TRBD1 on 6 matching bases. V shed 0 bases and J shed 2 bases, with 17 bases lying between them. The CDR3 loop spans 18 amino acids. Germline V gene data show CDR1 as SGHNT and CDR2 as YYREEE (reference sequence). The CDR3 protein is CASSLESPPGANTGELFF. The CDR3 nucleotides are TGTGCCAGCAGCTTGGAAAGCCCTCCAGGGGCTAACACCGGGGAGCTGTTTTTT.

This chain links TRBV5-1 with TRBJ1-4, with 9 positions matching TRBD1. The CDR3 covers 14 residues. CDR1 is SGHRS and CDR2 is YFSETQ in the germline V gene. The V segment lost 4 bases and the J segment 16 bases; nucleotides outside the gene matches: 14. The CDR3 protein is CASSPGTGLAVGFF. For the CDR3, the DNA is TGCGCCAGCAGCCCAGGGACAGGGTTGGCCGTGGGGTTTTTT.

This chain joins TRBV5-1 and TRBJ1-2; TRBD1 matches at 9 bases. CDR1 is SGHRS, CDR2 YFSETQ, per germline. This CDR3 contains 15 residues. J gave up 3 bases and V 4 bases, and 7 bases lay outside the gene matches. In DNA, the CDR3 is TGCGCCAGCAGCATAGGACAGGGGAAGGACTATGGCTACACCTTC. Translated: CASSIGQGKDYGYTF.

The chain combines TRBV6-5 with TRBJ1-5; TRBD1 matches at 7 bases. V was clipped by 5 bases and J by 2 bases; unmatched bases: 6. The CDR3 is 15 amino acids. Germline CDR1 reads MNHEY; CDR2 reads SVGAGI. The CDR3 loop reads CASSQGRGGNQPQHF. The CDR3 coding sequence is TGTGCCAGCAGTCAGGGCAGGGGGGGCAATCAGCCCCAGCATTTT.

The chain couples TRBV7-9 to TRBJ2-2; no reliable D call. Germline-derived CDR1 and CDR2 are SEHNR and FQNEAQ (reference sequence). The CDR3 loop spans 13 amino acids. V was clipped by 2 bases and J by 4 bases, with 5 bases between them. The CDR3 loop reads CASSLLSTGELFF. CDR3 DNA: TGTGCCAGCAGCTTATTAAGCACCGGGGAGCTGTTTTTT.

On this clone itself: The sample holds other DNA sequences that translate to the same CDR3. This sequence joins TRBV28 and TRBJ2-7; D not resolved. CDR3 size: 12 residues. From germline, CDR1 is MDHEN and CDR2 SYDVKM. The germline V and J ends were trimmed by 2 bases and 2 bases, with 4 bases remaining between them. CDR3: CASSLLPYEQYF. CDR3 sequence (DNA): TGTGCCAGCAGTTTACTGCCCTACGAGCAGTACTTC.

The rearrangement links TRBV19 to TRBJ1-2, with D unresolved. V lost 7 bases and J 2 bases, leaving 11 bases between the germline ends. CDR1 and CDR2 (germline): LNHDA, SQIVND (reference sequence). The CDR3 has 13 residues. CDR3 residues: CASKADTNYGYTF. The CDR3 coding sequence is TGTGCCAGTAAAGCCGACACGAACTATGGCTACACCTTC. Full variable domain (rest looked up from reference TRBV19 and TRBJ1-2): DGGITQSPKYLFRKEGQNVTLSCEQNLNHDAMYWYRQDPGQGLRLIYYSQIVNDFQKGDIAEGYSVSREKKESFPLTVTSAQKNPTAFYLCASKADTNYGYTFGSGTRLTVV.

V usage is TRBV27 and J usage is TRBJ2-1, with TRBD2 matching 7 bases. The CDR3 length is 16 residues. With 2 bases clipped from V and 4 bases from J, the junction kept 8 bases outside the gene matches. Per germline, CDR1 MNHEY and CDR2 SMNVEV (reference sequence). CDR3 DNA sequence: TGTGCCAGCAGTTTACTCGGCGGGAGAATGTACAATGAGCAGTTCTTC. Protein product: CASSLLGGRMYNEQFF.

V gene TRBV4-3 combines with J gene TRBJ2-7; possible D gene TRBD1, 5 bases. This CDR3 has 14 amino acids. Germline CDR1 and CDR2: LGHNA and YSLEER. The V and J ends lost 2 bases and 4 bases respectively, with 12 bases between them. CDR3 in DNA: TGCGCCAGCAGCCAAAATGCCCAGGGTTACGAGCAGTACTTC. This gives the protein CASSQNAQGYEQYF.

V is TRBV2 and J is TRBJ1-4; TRBD1 is a possible D gene (5 bases). Trimming removed 8 bases at V and 7 bases at J, with 17 bases between. CDR1 SNHLY and CDR2 FYNNEI come from the germline V gene. The CDR3 sequence is 14 residues long. The CDR3 DNA reads as TGTGCCAGCCTCCGGGACCGTAGCCTTGAAAAACTGTTTTTT. Its protein is CASLRDRSLEKLFF.

This chain's CDR3 is CASRPGTGVGEKLFF. In DNA, the CDR3 is TGTGCCAGCAGGCCCGGGACAGGGGTTGGTGAAAAACTGTTTTTT. This sequence joins TRBV28 and TRBJ1-4; 10 nucleotides agree with TRBD1. The CDR3 sequence is 15 residues long. Losses at the gene ends were 6 bases for V and 7 bases for J; bases not matched to a gene: 8. Germline V gives CDR1 MDHEN, CDR2 SYDVKM.

Notes on this clone: Other DNA sequences in the same sample also yield this CDR3. The chain recombines TRBV5-1 with TRBJ1-4; D is unresolved. The CDR3 totals 14 residues. Trimming pared 4 bases from V and 5 bases from J, leaving 12 bases between. The germline V gene encodes CDR1 SGHRS and CDR2 YFSETQ. CDR3: CASSPTGLNEKLFF. As DNA, the CDR3 is TGCGCCAGCAGCCCGACGGGTCTGAATGAAAAACTGTTTTTT.

This clone was counted a single time. J is TRBJ1-1 and V is TRBV29-1; D possibly corresponds to TRBD1 (5 bases). The CDR3 contains 13 residues. With 6 bases removed from V and 11 bases from J, the gap between germline ends came to 22 bases. Germline assignment: CDR1 SQVTM and CDR2 ANQGSEA. The CDR3 here is CSVQNLPSGLAFF. The CDR3 coding sequence is TGCAGCGTACAAAACCTTCCGTCGGGGCTGGCTTTCTTT.